This T cell receptor beta chain was profiled in a study of the immune and genomic landscape of osteosarcoma. Whole-study context: Poor-risk disease predominated: roughly 73% unfavorable response, 60% to 70% deceased.

Note on this clone: What it binds is unknown.

Trimming took off 4 bases at V and 5 bases at J, with 11 bases between the two ends. The germline V gene encodes CDR1 MRHNA and CDR2 SNTAGT. The CDR3 is 14 residues long. Points from the study as a whole: A single dominant hyperexpanded clone appeared in 4 or 5 cases, each with <100 clonotypes.

The assay was immunoSEQ multiplex PCR, and TCRdb's table has in-frame clones only and misses some. The table shows approximately 1,300 clones, with roughly 66% occurring only once. The chain recombines TRBV6-4 with TRBJ1-4, with unresolved D. The clonotype was recovered from a woman aged 25-40 years with osteosarcoma. The material sequenced was metastatic tumor tissue from the lung. The CDR3 sequence is CASSGWHRNEKLFF. The CDR3 DNA sequence: TGTGCCAGCAGTGGTTGGCATCGAAATGAAAAACTGTTTTTT.